This paragraph covers one T cell receptor (beta chain) sequence. The antigen remains undetermined. This specimen comes from a study of T cells in localized non-small cell lung cancer. Study-wide points: Uninvolved adjacent lung, not tumor, had the highest T cell clonality.

The CDR3 is 13 amino acids. V was shortened by 5 bases and J by 5 bases, with 10 bases between the two germline ends. The germline CDR1 and CDR2 sequences are SGHRS and YFSETQ. Sequencing used immunoSEQ multiplex PCR; TCRdb keeps in-frame clones, though not all of them. The sample records around 31,000 clones, roughly 94% being singletons. The source material was peripheral blood, sampled before any cancer treatment. The chain recombines TRBV5-1 with TRBJ2-2; D could derive from TRBD1 or TRBD2 (5 bases each). This receptor was taken from a woman between 40 and 69 years old with stage I lung adenocarcinoma. The CDR3 coding sequence is TGCGCCAGCAGAATCGGGGCGACCGGGGAGCTGTTTTTT. It is translated as CASRIGATGELFF.